Presented here are 18 T cell receptor beta chains from one specimen sequenced in a study of Ad26.COV2.S vaccination and SARS-CoV-2 variants. Sequenced by immunoSEQ multiplex PCR; TCRdb stores in-frame clones only, minus some. The table has hundreds of thousands of clones, more than 75% seen once. Treatment reported: some 20 received Ad26.COV2.S at low or high dose, single or two shots; about 5 received placebo; per-sample allocation not given. Repertoires come from day 63 after the first vaccine or placebo injection. The specimen was peripheral blood, collected in a trial of Ad26.COV2.S vaccine versus placebo. All receptors derive from a person aged 18-65 years who received the Ad26.COV2.S COVID-19 vaccine or a placebo.

This clone was counted only a few times. V is TRBV4-1 and J is TRBJ1-1; 7 bases align to TRBD1. Germline V gives CDR1 MGHRA, CDR2 YSYEKL. The V gene end was trimmed by 7 bases and the J gene end by 1 base; junction bases not matched to a gene: 9. The CDR3 consists of 15 residues. CDR3 region: CASTTFNRGNTEAFF. The CDR3, as DNA: TGCGCCAGCACCACATTCAACAGGGGGAACACTGAAGCTTTCTTT.

As DNA, the CDR3 is TGTGCCAGCAGCACCGGGACAGGAGGCACAGATACGCAGTATTTT. It yields the protein CASSTGTGGTDTQYF. V and J are TRBV28 and TRBJ2-3; TRBD1 agrees at 8 bases. V was pared by 6 bases and J by 1 base, with 6 bases of the junction left unmatched. The CDR3 is 15 residues long. From germline, CDR1 is MDHEN and CDR2 SYDVKM.

This chain uses TRBV7-8 with TRBJ2-7; 8 bases are shared with TRBD2. V lost 4 bases and J lost 7; bases outside the gene matches: 3. The germline V gene has CDR1 SGHVS and CDR2 FQNEAQ. The CDR3 loop spans 12 amino acids. DNA for the CDR3: TGTGCCAGCAGCTCAGTAGCGGGGGAGCAGTACTTC. Its translation is CASSSVAGEQYF. Supplemented by reference TRBV7-8 and TRBJ2-7, the full variable domain reads GAGVSQSPRYKVAKRGQDVALRCDPISGHVSLFWYQQALGQGPEFLTYFQNEAQLDKSGLPSDRFFAERPEGSVSTLKIQRTQQEDSAVYLCASSSVAGEQYFGPGTRLTVT.

The gene calls are TRBV18 and TRBJ1-1; 8 bases are shared with TRBD1. With 6 bases clipped from V and 7 bases from J, the junction kept 7 bases outside the gene matches. This CDR3 spans 13 amino acids. CDR1 and CDR2 (germline): KGHSH, LQKENI. In DNA, the CDR3 is TGTGCCAGCTCGTCACAGGGGGGAGGTGAAGCTTTCTTT. It translates to CASSSQGGGEAFF.

This CDR3 reads CASSETGGAGYTF. The CDR3 DNA is TGTGCCAGCAGTGAAACAGGGGGGGCCGGCTACACCTTC. J is TRBJ1-2 and V is TRBV28, with 8 bases identical to TRBD1. Germline CDR1 and CDR2: MDHEN and SYDVKM. The CDR3 is 13 amino acids. With V trimmed by 5 bases and J by 8 bases, 7 bases remained unmatched.

The chain carries TRBV7-2 and TRBJ2-3; TRBD1 is a possible D gene (6 bases). V was trimmed by 1 base and J by 1 base, leaving 9 bases between them. Looked up from germline, CDR1 is SGHTA and CDR2 is FQGNSA. This CDR3 contains 15 residues. The CDR3 DNA is TGTGCCAGCAGCTTAGGTTCAGGGGGCACAGATACGCAGTATTTT. This translates into CASSLGSGGTDTQYF. The complete variable domain, with remaining parts taken from reference TRBV7-2 and TRBJ2-3, reads GAGVSQSPSNKVTEKGKDVELRCDPISGHTALYWYRQSLGQGLEFLIYFQGNSAPDKSGLPSDRFSAERTGGSVSTLTIQRTQQEDSAVYLCASSLGSGGTDTQYFGPGTRLTVL.

The chain couples TRBV30 to TRBJ1-6; no reliable D call. CDR1 is GTSNPN and CDR2 is SVGIG in the germline V gene (reference sequence). V lost 3 bases and J 0 bases, leaving 9 bases between the germline ends. CDR3 size: 15 residues. This chain's CDR3 is CAWRLVSSYNSPLHF. As DNA, the CDR3 is TGTGCCTGGAGGCTCGTAAGCTCCTATAATTCACCCCTCCACTTT.

The chain uses TRBV12-5 and TRBJ2-1, with 8 bases identical to TRBD1. Germline assignment: CDR1 LGHNT and CDR2 FRNRAP. The ends lost 1 base at V and 3 bases at J; junction bases unmatched: 2. There are 15 residues in the CDR3. The CDR3 coding sequence is TGTGCTAGTGGTTTGGGACAGGGGATCTACAATGAGCAGTTCTTC. Translating gives CASGLGQGIYNEQFF.

The chain carries TRBV7-8 and TRBJ2-5; D is perhaps TRBD1 or TRBD2 (5 bases each). This CDR3 has 17 amino acids. The V and J ends lost 5 bases and 5 bases respectively, with 24 bases between them. Germline CDR1 and CDR2: SGHVS and FQNEAQ. CDR3 protein: CASSRRSEGKSGETQYF. In DNA, the CDR3 is TGTGCCAGCAGCCGGCGTAGTGAGGGGAAGAGTGGGGAGACCCAGTACTTC.

The chain carries TRBV7-8 and TRBJ2-1; 14 positions match TRBD2. This CDR3 comprises 16 residues. Germline V gene sequence: CDR1 SGHVS, CDR2 FQNEAQ. Unmatched junction bases numbered 3, after V lost 2 bases and J lost 6 bases. CDR3 amino acids: CASSLRLAGGPNEQFF. CDR3 sequence (DNA): TGTGCCAGCAGCTTACGACTAGCGGGAGGGCCCAATGAGCAGTTCTTC. The full variable domain, rest sourced from reference TRBV7-8 and TRBJ2-1, is GAGVSQSPRYKVAKRGQDVALRCDPISGHVSLFWYQQALGQGPEFLTYFQNEAQLDKSGLPSDRFFAERPEGSVSTLKIQRTQQEDSAVYLCASSLRLAGGPNEQFFGPGTRLTVL.

The chain uses TRBV18 and TRBJ1-4, with D possibly TRBD1 on 5 matching bases. Trimming took 0 bases from V and 7 from J, leaving 12 bases between them. This CDR3 is 15 amino acids long. The germline V gene encodes CDR1 KGHSH and CDR2 LQKENI. The chain's CDR3 is CASSPPVPGTEKLFF. CDR3 nucleotides: TGTGCCAGCTCACCACCCGTACCAGGGACTGAAAAACTGTTTTTT.

Many counts were recorded for this clone. J is TRBJ2-5 and V is TRBV27; 7 bases are a match to TRBD1. The CDR3 spans 13 residues. Germline assignment: CDR1 MNHEY and CDR2 SMNVEV (reference sequence). J gave up 3 bases and V 8 bases, and 6 bases lay outside the gene matches. DNA for the CDR3: TGTGCCAGCTGGGACAGCCCGAAAGAGACCCAGTACTTC. This sequence encodes CASWDSPKETQYF.

This rearrangement joins TRBV4-3 to TRBJ2-1; D unclear. The germline V gene has CDR1 LGHNA and CDR2 YSLEER. The CDR3 spans 16 residues. Trimming took off 0 bases at V and 2 bases at J, with 11 bases between the two ends. In nucleotides, the CDR3 is TGCGCCAGCAGCCAAGACGCCCTTTCTACCTACAATGAGCAGTTCTTC. It specifies CASSQDALSTYNEQFF.

V gene TRBV5-1 combines with J gene TRBJ2-3; TRBD1 might be the D (6 bases). From germline, CDR1 is SGHRS and CDR2 YFSETQ. The CDR3 spans 15 residues. The ends were cut back, 4 bases at V and 2 bases at J, with 14 bases in the middle. CDR3 loop: CASSKPGHNTDTQYF. The CDR3 DNA sequence: TGCGCCAGCAGCAAACCGGGACACAACACAGATACGCAGTATTTT.

V usage is TRBV11-2 and J usage is TRBJ2-4, with D tentatively TRBD1 or TRBD2 (6 bases each). The CDR3 covers 16 residues. Trimming stripped 3 bases from V and 0 bases from J, with 12 bases between. The germline V gene has CDR1 SGHAT and CDR2 FQNNGV. This CDR3 is CASSFGGFLAKNIQYF. As DNA, the CDR3 is TGTGCCAGCAGCTTCGGGGGCTTTCTAGCCAAAAACATTCAGTACTTC.

The gene calls are TRBV6-1 and TRBJ2-2, with 9 bases aligning to TRBD2. V lost 0 bases and J lost 1; bases outside the gene matches: 3. The germline gives CDR1 MNHNS, CDR2 SASEGT. The CDR3 extends over 17 amino acids. CDR3 amino acids: CASSEASSGENTGELFF. CDR3 nucleotides: TGTGCCAGCAGTGAAGCGTCTAGCGGGGAGAACACCGGGGAGCTGTTTTTT.

The chain joins TRBV30 to TRBJ1-1; no firm D call. V was trimmed by 4 bases and J by 2 bases, leaving 8 bases between them. The CDR3 runs to 12 residues. From germline, CDR1 is GTSNPN and CDR2 SVGIG (reference sequence). The DNA of the CDR3 is TGTGCCTGGATGCGGGATAACACTGAAGCTTTCTTT. Translated, it gives CAWMRDNTEAFF. Variable domain in full (rest from reference TRBV30 and TRBJ1-1): SQTIHQWPATLVQPVGSPLSLECTVEGTSNPNLYWYRQAAGRGLQLLFYSVGIGQISSEVPQNLSASRPQDRQFILSSKKLLLSDSGFYLCAWMRDNTEAFFGQGTRLTVV.

This clone was detected once. V gene TRBV18 combines with J gene TRBJ2-7; D call uncertain. Germline V CDR1 and CDR2: KGHSH, LQKENI. V was trimmed by 1 base and J by 6 bases, leaving 7 bases between them. This CDR3 has 12 residues. The CDR3 region has the DNA TGTGCCAGCTCACCACGAGTGGGCGAGCAGTACTTC. As protein: CASSPRVGEQYF. Supplemented by reference TRBV18 and TRBJ2-7, the full variable domain reads NAGVMQNPRHLVRRRGQEARLRCSPMKGHSHVYWYRQLPEEGLKFMVYLQKENIIDESGMPKERFSAEFPKEGPSILRIQQVVRGDSAAYFCASSPRVGEQYFGPGTRLTVT.